These 15 T cell receptor beta chains share one sample of origin, sequenced in a study of Ad26.COV2.S vaccination and SARS-CoV-2 variants. Sequencing was performed with immunoSEQ multiplex PCR; in TCRdb, only in-frame clones are kept and a portion is missing. Of 430,000 or so clones listed, 80% to 90% are singletons. Regarding treatment: over 15 received Ad26.COV2.S at low or high dose, single or two shots; about 5 received placebo; per-sample allocation not given. All samples were drawn on day 63, counting from the first vaccine or placebo injection. Here the sequenced sample was peripheral blood, taken in a trial of Ad26.COV2.S vaccine versus placebo. Source of these receptors: a person between 18 and 65 years old who received the Ad26.COV2.S COVID-19 vaccine or a placebo.

The chain links TRBV28 to TRBJ2-4; D gene unclear. The germline gives CDR1 MDHEN, CDR2 SYDVKM. V was clipped by 1 base and J by 0 bases, with 1 base between them. The CDR3 runs 13 residues. The CDR3 spells CASSLLAKNIQYF. The DNA of the CDR3 is TGTGCCAGCAGTTTATTAGCCAAAAACATTCAGTACTTC.

The CDR3 nucleotides are TGTGCCAGCAGCTTAGGGACAGGGCAGTTCTTC. Protein product: CASSLGTGQFF. The chain carries TRBV6-2 or TRBV6-3 and TRBJ2-1; 8 positions agree with TRBD1. Unmatched junction bases numbered 4, after V lost 6 bases and J lost 12 bases. The CDR3 runs to 11 residues. Per the germline V gene, CDR1 is MNHEY and CDR2 is SVGEGT.

V gene TRBV12-5 combines with J gene TRBJ1-2; D uncertain. The CDR3 spans 11 residues. V lost 4 bases and J 4 bases, leaving 4 bases between the germline ends. Germline V CDR1 and CDR2: LGHNT, FRNRAP. The CDR3 sequence: CASGSFYGYTF. The CDR3 DNA reads TGTGCTAGTGGTTCCTTCTATGGCTACACCTTC.

This chain connects TRBV7-2 to TRBJ2-3; TRBD2 aligns across 7 bases. The V and J ends lost 5 bases and 5 bases, in that order; junction bases with no gene match: 13. The length of the CDR3 is 16 residues. CDR1 SGHTA and CDR2 FQGNSA come from the germline V gene. The CDR3 reads CASSGRGGTGVDTQYF. The CDR3 region has the DNA TGTGCCAGCAGCGGTAGGGGAGGGACTGGGGTAGATACGCAGTATTTT.

V usage is TRBV7-3 and J usage is TRBJ2-1, with 10 bases matching TRBD1. The germline gives CDR1 SGHTA, CDR2 FQGTGA. The CDR3 has 18 residues. The ends lost 4 bases at V and 6 bases at J; junction bases unmatched: 15. This CDR3 reads CASSSRTGGFDQRNEQFF. Here the CDR3 DNA reads TGTGCCAGCAGCTCACGGACAGGGGGTTTTGATCAACGCAATGAGCAGTTCTTC. The full variable domain, in which reference TRBV7-3 and TRBJ2-1 provide the parts outside the CDR3, is GAGVSQTPSNKVTEKGKYVELRCDPISGHTALYWYRQSLGQGPEFLIYFQGTGAADDSGLPNDRFFAVRPEGSVSTLKIQRTERGDSAVYLCASSSRTGGFDQRNEQFFGPGTRLTVL.

The V and J genes are TRBV3-1 (or the pseudogene TRBV3-2) and TRBJ1-2; D unresolved. The CDR3 totals 13 residues. Germline V gives CDR1 LGHDT, CDR2 YNNKEL (reference sequence). With 3 bases removed from V and 8 bases from J, the gap between germline ends came to 13 bases. The CDR3 region has the DNA TGTGCCAGCAGCCAGCTCGACGTCGGGGGCTACACCTTC. As protein: CASSQLDVGGYTF.

The genes are TRBV7-2 and TRBJ1-1; a possible D gene is TRBD1 (5 bases). Trimming removed 2 bases from V and 1 base from J, with 11 bases in between. Germline values: CDR1 SGHTA, CDR2 FQGNSA. The CDR3 covers 15 residues. CDR3: CASSLLGTANTEAFF. The CDR3 coding sequence is TGTGCCAGCAGCTTACTAGGGACGGCGAACACTGAAGCTTTCTTT.

The V gene is TRBV6-2 or TRBV6-3, the J gene TRBJ1-5; tentative D call: TRBD1 (6 bases). The CDR3 runs to 14 residues. The germline V gene encodes CDR1 MNHEY and CDR2 SVGEGT. V was pared by 6 bases and J by 7 bases, with 16 bases between. This CDR3 is CASSLRGSEQPQHF. The CDR3 DNA is TGTGCCAGCAGCCTTAGGGGGTCGGAGCAGCCCCAGCATTTT.

The chain carries TRBV6-6 and TRBJ2-7; 13 bases align to TRBD2. The CDR3 consists of 13 residues. Germline V gene sequence: CDR1 MNHNY, CDR2 SVGAGI (reference sequence). The CDR3 bases are TGTGCCAGCAGTTCCGGACTAGCGGGAGTTGCCAACGTC. This gives the protein CASSSGLAGVANV.

The chain employs TRBV7-8 and TRBJ2-7, with a tentative D call TRBD2 (6 bases). V was clipped by 5 bases and J by 1 base, with 15 bases between them. This CDR3 is built from 15 residues. Germline lookup yields CDR1 SGHVS and CDR2 FQNEAQ. CDR3 protein: CASSPLGGESYEQYV. The CDR3 coding sequence is TGTGCCAGCAGCCCCCTGGGGGGAGAGTCCTACGAGCAGTACGTC.

This clone showed up just a few times. The chain recombines TRBV7-2 with TRBJ1-2, with D uncertain. Germline assignment: CDR1 SGHTA and CDR2 FQGNSA. The CDR3 consists of 13 residues. Trimming took off 5 bases at V and 3 bases at J, with 10 bases between the two ends. The chain's CDR3 is CASSIQSYYGYTF. The DNA for the CDR3 is TGTGCCAGCAGCATACAGAGTTACTATGGCTACACCTTC.

This chain uses TRBV10-3 with TRBJ2-1; 10 bases agree with TRBD2. V shed 3 bases and J 0 bases; nucleotides not matched to a gene: 5. The CDR3 consists of 17 residues. Germline values: CDR1 ENHRY, CDR2 SYGVKD. CDR3 residues: CAISELAGYPSYNEQFF. Written as DNA, the CDR3 is TGTGCCATCAGTGAACTAGCGGGATATCCCTCCTACAATGAGCAGTTCTTC.

This clone was seen only once. The V call is TRBV9, the J call TRBJ1-3; the D gene is possibly TRBD1 (6 bases). This CDR3 comprises 17 residues. Germline CDR1 is SGDLS and CDR2 is YYNGEE. V lost 4 bases, J lost 2 bases, and 19 bases lay in between. The CDR3 loop reads CASSLLSGQFPGNTIYF. As DNA, the CDR3 is TGTGCCAGCAGCCTTCTTTCCGGACAGTTTCCTGGAAACACCATATATTTT.

This clone appeared once. The chain links TRBV7-9 to TRBJ2-7; D is ambiguous. Trimming removed 5 bases from V and 7 bases from J, with 18 bases in between. Per germline, CDR1 SEHNR and CDR2 FQNEAQ (reference sequence). The CDR3 totals 14 residues. The CDR3 sequence is CASSLTWGSEEQYF. CDR3 sequence (DNA): TGTGCCAGCAGCCTGACGTGGGGATCGGAGGAGCAGTACTTC.

The genes are TRBV29-1 and TRBJ2-1; 8 bases agree with TRBD1. The V and J ends lost 4 bases and 9 bases, in that order; junction bases with no gene match: 5. The CDR3 has 12 amino acids. Per germline, CDR1 SQVTM and CDR2 ANQGSEA. In nucleotides, the CDR3 is TGCAGCGTTGGTAGGACAGGGCGTGAGCAGTTCTTC. Translated, it gives CSVGRTGREQFF.